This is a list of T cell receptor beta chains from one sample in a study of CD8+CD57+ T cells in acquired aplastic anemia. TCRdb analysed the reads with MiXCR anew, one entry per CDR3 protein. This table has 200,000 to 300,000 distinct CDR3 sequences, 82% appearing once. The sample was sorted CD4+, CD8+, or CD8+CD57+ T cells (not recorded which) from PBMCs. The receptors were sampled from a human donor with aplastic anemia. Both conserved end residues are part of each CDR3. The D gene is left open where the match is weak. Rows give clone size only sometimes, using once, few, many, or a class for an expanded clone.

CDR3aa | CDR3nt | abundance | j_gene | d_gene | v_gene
CASSLAVAGDNEHFF | TGTGCCAGCAGCTTAGCGGTAGCGGGCGACAATGAGCATTTCTTC | - | TRBJ2-1 | TRBD2 | TRBV7-8
CASSLAGGHYEQYF | TGTGCCAGCAGCTTAGCGGGAGGTCACTACGAGCAGTACTTC | - | TRBJ2-7 | TRBD2 | TRBV11-3
CATSSGGGQATQYF | TGTGCCACCAGCAGCGGCGGCGGGCAAGCGACCCAGTACTTC | - | TRBJ2-5 | - | TRBV5-1
CATGGARDLQYF | TGTGCCACCGGCGGAGCCAGGGACCTTCAGTACTTC | once | TRBJ2-4 | - | TRBV15
CSASSEDRGNSPLHF | TGCAGTGCCAGTAGCGAGGACAGGGGGAATTCACCCCTCCACTTT | - | TRBJ1-6 | TRBD1 | TRBV20-1
CASSVDDYPMNTAFF | TGTGCCAGCAGCGTGGATGATTATCCAATGAACACTGCTTTCTTT | - | TRBJ1-1 | - | TRBV9
CASSLASGVSSYEQYF | TGTGCCAGCAGCTTAGCCTCTGGGGTTTCCTCCTACGAGCAGTACTTC | - | TRBJ2-7 | - | TRBV7-6
CSAEWGTNTEAFF | TGCAGTGCCGAGTGGGGAACGAACACTGAAGCTTTCTTT | - | TRBJ1-1 | - | TRBV20-1
CASSGGGIHEQLYF | TGTGCCAGCAGTGGGGGGGGGATCCATGAGCAGTTGTACTTC | - | TRBJ2-5 | TRBD2 | TRBV14
CASSLRLAGVETQYF | TGTGCCAGCAGCTTGCGACTAGCGGGTGTGGAGACCCAGTACTTC | - | TRBJ2-5 | TRBD2 | TRBV7-3
CASSLGTGDSEPLYF | TGTGCCAGCAGCCTCGGAACAGGGGACAGTGAACCCCTCTATTTT | - | TRBJ2-3 | TRBD1 | TRBV7-8
CASSDGGVNEQFF | TGTGCCAGCAGTGATGGGGGGGTAAATGAGCAGTTCTTC | - | TRBJ2-1 | TRBD2 | TRBV2
CASSCPRIGGSNEAFF | TGTGCCAGCAGCTGTCCACGAATCGGGGGGAGCAATGAGGCTTTCTTT | once | TRBJ1-1 | - | TRBV7-9
CASSVAQGEITKTFF | TGTGCCAGCAGCGTAGCACAGGGGGAGATTACGAAAACTTTCTTT | - | TRBJ1-1 | TRBD1 | TRBV9
CASRDRQNFAQYF | TGTGCCAGCAGGGACAGGCAGAACTTCGCGCAGTATTTT | - | TRBJ2-3 | TRBD1 | TRBV9
CASSRGQGFVNEKLFF | TGTGCCAGCAGCAGGGGACAGGGTTTTGTTAATGAAAAACTGTTTTTT | - | TRBJ1-4 | TRBD1 | TRBV7-3
CASREQGTEEQYF | TGTGCCAGCAGGGAACAGGGGACAGAAGAGCAGTACTTC | once | TRBJ2-7 | TRBD1 | TRBV2
CASSVVDKTQYF | TGTGCCAGCAGCGTAGTCGACAAGACGCAGTATTTT | - | TRBJ2-3 | - | TRBV11-2
CASSLGLAGLRDTQYF | TGTGCCAGCAGCCTCGGCCTAGCGGGGTTGAGGGATACGCAGTATTTT | - | TRBJ2-3 | TRBD2 | TRBV11-2
CASSVGPNSPLFF | TGTGCCAGCAGTGTAGGGCCCAATTCACCGCTCTTCTTT | once | TRBJ1-6 | - | TRBV9
CASSPRHSSIYGYTF | TGCGCCAGCAGCCCGCGACATAGCTCTATCTATGGCTACACCTTC | - | TRBJ1-2 | - | TRBV5-1
CASSPVGGYTF | TGTGCCAGCAGCCCCGTGGGCGGCTACACCTTC | - | TRBJ1-2 | - | TRBV2
CANEGGGDQETQYF | TGTGCCAACGAGGGAGGCGGGGACCAAGAGACCCAGTACTTC | - | TRBJ2-5 | - | TRBV7-9
CASSLQGGAREKYYF | TGTGCCAGCAGCCTACAAGGGGGGGCAAGGGAGAAGTATTACTTC | - | TRBJ2-5 | - | TRBV7-9
CATSGDWSQETQYF | TGTGCCACCAGCGGGGACTGGAGCCAAGAGACGCAGTATTTC | - | TRBJ2-3 | - | TRBV15
CASGGGADYGYTF | TGTGCCAGCGGAGGGGGGGCCGACTATGGCTACACCTTC | - | TRBJ1-2 | - | TRBV7-2
CASGLATGGSTGELFF | TGTGCTAGTGGTTTAGCGACAGGGGGCAGCACCGGGGAGCTGTTTTTT | - | TRBJ2-2 | TRBD1 | TRBV12-5
CASSDGGFNEHFF | TGTGCCAGCAGTGATGGAGGGTTCAACGAGCACTTCTTC | - | TRBJ2-5 | - | TRBV2
CASSSLAVDPSTDTQYF | TGTGCCAGCAGCAGTCTAGCGGTAGACCCTAGCACAGATACGCAGTATTTT | - | TRBJ2-3 | TRBD2 | TRBV5-6
CASSRDGTGLDTQYF | TGCGCCAGCAGCCGAGACGGGACAGGGCTAGATACGCAGTATTTT | - | TRBJ2-3 | TRBD1 | TRBV5-1
CASIRGSHSSTDTQYF | TGTGCCAGCATACGGGGATCTCATTCTAGCACAGATACGCAGTATTTT | once | TRBJ2-3 | - | TRBV7-2
CASSGLAGGDEQFF | TGTGCCAGCAGTGGGCTAGCGGGAGGGGATGAGCAGTTCTTC | - | TRBJ2-1 | TRBD2 | TRBV2
CASSAGGGNVKDEQFF | TGTGCCAGCAGCGCGGGGGGCGGAAACGTTAAGGATGAGCAGTTCTTC | - | TRBJ2-1 | - | TRBV9
CASSPDRERNSPLHF | TGTGCCAGCAGCCCGGACAGGGAAAGGAATTCACCCCTCCACTTT | - | TRBJ1-6 | TRBD1 | TRBV5-5
CAGSQDRETQYF | TGTGCCGGCAGCCAGGATCGGGAGACCCAGTACTTC | - | TRBJ2-5 | - | TRBV5-5
CASSSEVTGNTEAFF | TGTGCCAGCAGCTCAGAGGTAACAGGGAACACTGAAGCTTTCTTT | - | TRBJ1-1 | - | TRBV7-8
CASTRHADSYNSPLHF | TGTGCCAGCACAAGACACGCCGACTCCTATAATTCACCCCTCCACTTT | - | TRBJ1-6 | - | TRBV11-3